This TCR beta chain was sequenced during a study of CD8 T cells in ankylosing spondylitis. Quantitative 5'-RACE with molecular barcodes generated TCR beta libraries. TCRdb re-called the 5' RACE reads with MiXCR, one entry per CDR3 protein. This sample has about 39,000 distinct CDR3 sequences, with 10% found just once. V trimming: 4 bases; J trimming: 5 bases; junction bases outside the gene matches: 8. CDR1 is SGHTA and CDR2 is FQGNSA in the germline V gene. This CDR3 is 14 amino acids long. Study-level findings and limits: About 8 highly homologous variants made up a TCR beta motif, and this motif appeared characteristic of ankylosing spondylitis blood. Clones linked to disease, bearing a CD8+ phenotype, were relatively rare in peripheral blood.

This clonotype was found many times. Its cognate antigen is unknown. This chain links TRBV7-2 with TRBJ2-7, with 7 bases identical to TRBD1. The sequence was collected from a male donor with ankylosing spondylitis or in good health (not recorded which). The sample consisted of blood, either unsorted or a sorted T cell fraction (not recorded which). CDR3: CASSSRQGTHEQYF. CDR3 nucleotide sequence: TGTGCCAGCAGCTCCCGACAGGGTACTCACGAGCAGTACTTC. Full variable domain (outside the CDR3, taken from reference TRBV7-2 and TRBJ2-7): GAGVSQSPSNKVTEKGKDVELRCDPISGHTALYWYRQSLGQGLEFLIYFQGNSAPDKSGLPSDRFSAERTGGSVSTLTIQRTQQEDSAVYLCASSSRQGTHEQYFGPGTRLTVT.